The clone carrying this TCR beta chain was observed many times. The antigen is not known. TCRdb analysed the 5' RACE reads with MiXCR anew, one entry per CDR3 protein. This sample has approximately 430,000 distinct CDR3 sequences, with 20% to 30% found just once. These data originate in a study of T-cell memory formation after mild COVID-19. CDR3 length equals 11 residues. Looked up from germline, CDR1 is SGHRS and CDR2 is YFSETQ. V was clipped by 0 bases and J by 3 bases, with 0 bases between them. Study conclusions and caveats: Clones contracting day 15 to 85 were balanced CD4/CD8; later expanders leaned CD4+. Mainly CM and EM harbored the contracting CD4+ clones; mainly EMRA harbored the CD8+ ones. Proof of SARS-CoV-2 specificity was absent for the second-wave clones that crested on day 37.

The TCR was taken from an adult woman who had mild COVID-19 (a few samples of this study predate the infection). Cell type and time point are not known. The sequenced material came from PBMCs or a T cell subset sorted from them (not recorded which). The chain is built from TRBV5-1 and TRBJ2-5; no clear D. CDR3 DNA: TGCGCCAGCAGCTTGGAAGAGACCCAGTACTTC. Protein: CASSLEETQYF.